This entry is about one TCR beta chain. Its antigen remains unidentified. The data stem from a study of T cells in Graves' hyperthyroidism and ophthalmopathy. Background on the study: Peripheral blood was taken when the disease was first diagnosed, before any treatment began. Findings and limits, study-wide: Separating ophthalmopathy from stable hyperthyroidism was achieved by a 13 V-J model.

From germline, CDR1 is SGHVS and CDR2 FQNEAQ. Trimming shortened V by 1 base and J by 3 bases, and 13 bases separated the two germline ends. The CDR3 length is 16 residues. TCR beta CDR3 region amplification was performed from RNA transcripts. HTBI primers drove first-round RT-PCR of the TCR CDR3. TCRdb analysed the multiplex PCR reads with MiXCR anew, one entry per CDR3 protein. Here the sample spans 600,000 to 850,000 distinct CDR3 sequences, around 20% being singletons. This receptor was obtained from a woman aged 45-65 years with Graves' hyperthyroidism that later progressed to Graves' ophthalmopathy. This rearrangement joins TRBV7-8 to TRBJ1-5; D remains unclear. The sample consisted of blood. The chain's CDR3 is CASSLGLGGINQPQHF. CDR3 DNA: TGTGCCAGCAGCTTAGGTCTCGGCGGCATCAATCAGCCCCAGCATTTT.